Listed here is a single T cell receptor beta chain. This sample was taken from a study of cytomegalovirus exposure and HLA in healthy donors. In germline, CDR1 is LNHDA, CDR2 SQIVND (reference sequence). V lost 6 bases and J lost 5; bases outside the gene matches: 5. This CDR3 is built from 14 residues. The study ran its PCR with 60 Vbeta and 13 Jbeta primers. Measured with immunoSEQ multiplex PCR; TCRdb has only the in-frame clones, and not every one. The sample includes 100,000 to 120,000 clones, roughly 71% of them seen just once. This sequence originates from a man between 18 and 29 years old in good health and CMV-seropositive. The chain couples TRBV19 to TRBJ1-5; 9 bases agree with TRBD1. The sample was PBMCs. In nucleotides, the CDR3 is TGTGCCAGTAGGAAACAGGGGGCCCATCAGCCCCAGCATTTT. Protein sequence: CASRKQGAHQPQHF.